This TCR beta chain was sequenced in a study of vaccination and CD4 T cells after COVID-19. This clonotype qualifies as medium-sized. What it binds is unknown. The J segment lost 6 bases and the V segment lost 5 bases, leaving 9 bases of the junction unmatched. Germline values: CDR1 MNHEY, CDR2 SVGEGT. The CDR3 has 15 residues. Treatment defined: roughly ten-day PBMC culture with coronavirus spike peptide pools or control peptides (ViraFEST assay). Researchers used the Oncomine TCR Beta short-read assay to sequence DNA from cultured CD4+ T cells. TCRdb analysed the PCR reads with MiXCR anew, one entry per CDR3 protein. The repertoire holds about 13,000 distinct CDR3 sequences, with roughly 46% as singletons.

J is TRBJ1-5 and V is TRBV6-2 or TRBV6-3; TRBD1 matches 8 bases. The origin of this receptor is a human donor who had recovered from COVID-19. The source material was CD4+ T cells from blood, cultured in vitro, sampled after SARS-CoV-2 vaccination. For the CDR3, the DNA is TGTGCCAGCAGTCCCGATTACAGGGGGAGTCAGCCCCAGCATTTT. Its protein is CASSPDYRGSQPQHF.